This entry lists 14 T cell receptor beta chains sequenced from one sample in a study of CD8 T cells in Susac syndrome. A quantity of about 0.45 to 1 ug RNA underwent reverse transcription using random hexamers. TCRdb re-called the immunoSEQ multiplex PCR reads with MiXCR, one entry per CDR3 protein. The table lists under 200,000 distinct CDR3 sequences, 85% to 95% of them singletons, with less than 0.2% in the top ten. The sequenced material came from CD8+ T cells from PBMCs. The source is a human donor with multiple sclerosis.

The chain combines TRBV11-2 with TRBJ2-3; no definite D call. The CDR3 has 12 amino acids. Trimming stripped 6 bases from V and 6 bases from J, with 10 bases between. The germline gives CDR1 SGHAT, CDR2 FQNNGV. The CDR3 bases are TGTGCCAGCAGGACCATCGGGGATACGCAGTATTTT. It translates to CASRTIGDTQYF.

The chain employs TRBV2 and TRBJ2-7; 7 bases line up with TRBD2. The germline V gene has CDR1 SNHLY and CDR2 FYNNEI. The CDR3 has 12 residues. V lost 10 bases and J lost 2; bases outside the gene matches: 5. CDR3 sequence (DNA): TGTGCCACCTGGGCGGGAGCCTACGAGCAGTACTTC. It translates to CATWAGAYEQYF. Looking up the rest from reference TRBV2 and TRBJ2-7 gives the full variable domain: EPEVTQTPSHQVTQMGQEVILRCVPISNHLYFYWYRQILGQKVEFLVSFYNNEISEKSEIFDDQFSVERPDGSNFTLKIRSTKLEDSAMYFCATWAGAYEQYFGPGTRLTVT.

The CDR3 sequence: CATQTGFSYEQYF. CDR3 in DNA: TGTGCCACCCAGACAGGGTTCTCCTACGAGCAGTACTTC. The chain is built from TRBV5-4 and TRBJ2-7; TRBD1 agrees at 7 bases. V lost 9 bases to trimming and J lost 0 bases; unmatched junction nucleotides: 6. The CDR3 length is 13 residues. Germline CDR1 is SGHNT and CDR2 is YYREEE (reference sequence).

The chain links TRBV29-1 to TRBJ2-5; 9 nucleotides line up with TRBD2. V shed 3 bases and J 1 base; nucleotides not matched to a gene: 9. The V gene's germline CDR1 is SQVTM and CDR2 ANQGSEA. The CDR3 consists of 16 residues. The CDR3 sequence: CSVDLSGSFVQETQYF. CDR3 nucleotide sequence: TGCAGCGTTGACCTTAGCGGGAGCTTTGTCCAAGAGACCCAGTACTTC.

The chain combines TRBV13 with TRBJ2-1, with TRBD2 matching over 14 bases. CDR1 and CDR2 from the germline V gene are PRHDT and FYEKMQ (reference sequence). The CDR3 sequence is 15 residues long. Germline trimming cut 1 base from V and 8 bases from J; bases unmatched to any gene: 1. The CDR3 region is CASSLETSGRDEQFF. The DNA for the CDR3 is TGTGCCAGCAGCTTAGAGACTAGCGGGAGGGATGAGCAGTTCTTC.

The V call is TRBV29-1, the J call TRBJ2-1; D remains ambiguous. Germline V CDR1 and CDR2: SQVTM, ANQGSEA. The CDR3 is 13 residues long. Trimming shortened V by 5 bases and J by 3 bases, and 11 bases separated the two germline ends. The CDR3 protein is CSVYGKNYNEQFF. The DNA for the CDR3 is TGCAGCGTTTATGGGAAAAACTACAATGAGCAGTTCTTC.

J is TRBJ2-7 and V is TRBV12-3 or TRBV12-4; 7 bases are a match to TRBD1. The CDR3 is made up of 14 amino acids. Trimming removed 3 bases from V and 7 bases from J; junction bases left unmatched: 9. The DNA for the CDR3 is TGTGCCAGCAGTTTGACAGGGTCGGTGGGGGAGCAGTACTTC. It codes for CASSLTGSVGEQYF.

The chain has TRBV2 and TRBJ2-3, with 9 positions matching TRBD2. Germline V CDR1 and CDR2: SNHLY, FYNNEI. The length of the CDR3 is 16 residues. The J segment lost 5 bases and the V segment lost 3 bases, leaving 9 bases of the junction unmatched. CDR3 nucleotide sequence: TGTGCCAGCAGTGATTTGGTAGCGGGAGATCTAGATACGCAGTATTTT. Amino acid sequence: CASSDLVAGDLDTQYF.

The chain is built from TRBV12-5 and TRBJ2-1; D possibly corresponds to TRBD1 (6 bases). CDR3 length: 15 residues. The V and J ends lost 11 bases and 0 bases respectively, with 17 bases between them. The V gene's germline CDR1 is LGHNT and CDR2 FRNRAP. The CDR3 region has the DNA TGTGCTTCTCAACCCAAGGGGGACTCCTACAATGAGCAGTTCTTC. Encoded protein: CASQPKGDSYNEQFF.

V gene TRBV20-1 combines with J gene TRBJ2-2; D call uncertain. V gave up 0 bases and J gave up 7 bases, with 12 bases separating them. This CDR3 contains 14 residues. Looked up from germline, CDR1 is DFQATT and CDR2 is SNEGSKA (reference sequence). The CDR3 region is CSARDSIAIGELFF. DNA of the CDR3: TGCAGTGCTAGAGATTCGATAGCTATCGGGGAGCTGTTTTTT.

The rearrangement joins TRBV13 to TRBJ2-7; 9 bases are a match to TRBD2. The germline V gene encodes CDR1 PRHDT and CDR2 FYEKMQ (reference sequence). After removal of 5 bases from V and 3 bases from J, the junction contained 8 bases not matched to a gene. The CDR3 covers 15 residues. This chain's CDR3 is CASSGPSGKVYEQYF. The DNA for the CDR3 is TGTGCCAGCAGCGGTCCTAGCGGGAAGGTCTACGAGCAGTACTTC. Combining the CDR3 with reference TRBV13 and TRBJ2-7 gives the whole variable domain AAGVIQSPRHLIKEKRETATLKCYPIPRHDTVYWYQQGPGQDPQFLISFYEKMQSDKGSIPDRFSAQQFSDYHSELNMSSLELGDSALYFCASSGPSGKVYEQYFGPGTRLTVT.

V is TRBV29-1 and J is TRBJ2-1; TRBD2 agrees at 9 bases. Germline V CDR1 and CDR2: SQVTM, ANQGSEA. This CDR3 spans 14 amino acids. After removal of 5 bases from V and 2 bases from J, the junction contained 4 bases not matched to a gene. CDR3 protein: CSVLAGEPYNEQFF. The CDR3 region has the DNA TGCAGCGTTTTAGCGGGAGAGCCCTACAATGAGCAGTTCTTC.

V is TRBV18 and J is TRBJ2-7; possible D gene TRBD1, 6 bases. The CDR3 is made up of 13 amino acids. Deletions cut 3 bases from V and 2 bases from J, with 8 bases between. Germline V gene sequence: CDR1 KGHSH, CDR2 LQKENI. The CDR3 loop reads CASSPAGAYEQYF. For the CDR3, the DNA is TGTGCCAGCTCACCGGCAGGGGCCTACGAGCAGTACTTC.

The rearrangement links TRBV20-1 to TRBJ1-5, with D unresolved. CDR1 is DFQATT, CDR2 SNEGSKA, per germline (reference sequence). Trimming left V 0 bases short and J 3 bases short, with 12 bases between. The CDR3 extends over 15 amino acids. The CDR3 region has the DNA TGCAGTGCTAGAGAGCGGGGTCACCCCAATCAGCCCCAGCATTTT. Amino acid sequence: CSARERGHPNQPQHF.